What follows are 2 T cell receptor beta chains derived from one specimen sequenced in a study of CD8 T cells in ankylosing spondylitis. Study conclusions and caveats: Ankylosing spondylitis blood appeared to carry a characteristic TCR beta motif of eight or nine highly homologous variants.

These receptors lack a known antigen. TCRdb analysed the 5' RACE reads with MiXCR anew, one entry per CDR3 protein. Here the sample spans a few hundred thousand distinct CDR3 sequences, roughly 15% being singletons. The sample consisted of blood, either unsorted or a sorted T cell fraction (not recorded which). These receptors all come from a male donor with ankylosing spondylitis.

This clonotype has a count of ten or more. The DNA for the CDR3 is TGTGCCAGCAGTTTAGAGTGGGGGGTGAACACTGAAGCTTTCTTT. Translation gives CASSLEWGVNTEAFF. The V call is TRBV12-3 or TRBV12-4, the J call TRBJ1-1; D may be TRBD1 (5 bases). This CDR3 has 15 amino acids. Trimming cost V 1 base and J 0 bases, with 9 bases left between them.

This clonotype has a handful of counts. V usage is TRBV11-2 and J usage is TRBJ2-2; D might be TRBD2 (6 bases). The length of the CDR3 is 16 residues. CDR1 SGHAT and CDR2 FQNNGV come from the germline V gene. V lost 3 bases and J lost 4, with 15 bases in between. The CDR3 DNA reads as TGTGCCAGCAGCTTCCTCGAGGGAGGAGGCACCGGGGAGCTGTTTTTT. As protein: CASSFLEGGGTGELFF.